One sample yielded the 17 T cell receptor beta chains listed below, sequenced in a study of cytomegalovirus exposure and HLA in healthy donors. PCR primers comprised 60 Vbeta and 13 Jbeta primers. Sequencing was performed with immunoSEQ multiplex PCR; in TCRdb, only in-frame clones are kept and a portion is missing. The sample shows roughly 150,000 clones, around 75% of them seen only once. Sequenced input: PBMCs. Receptors originate from a man aged 25-45 years in good health and CMV-seronegative.

This chain uses TRBV19 with TRBJ1-5, with D tentatively TRBD1 (6 bases). Per germline, CDR1 LNHDA and CDR2 SQIVND (reference sequence). The CDR3 is made up of 15 amino acids. V was cut by 6 bases and J by 0 bases, with 12 bases left in between. The CDR3 protein is CASRGQGHSNQPQHF. The CDR3 DNA sequence: TGTGCCAGTAGAGGTCAGGGGCATAGCAATCAGCCCCAGCATTTT.

The chain carries TRBV4-1 and TRBJ2-2, with D uncertain. Trimming pared 10 bases from V and 7 bases from J, leaving 13 bases between. The germline V gene encodes CDR1 MGHRA and CDR2 YSYEKL. The CDR3 contains 12 residues. The DNA of the CDR3 is TGCGCCACCAGACCACGAGACGGGGAGCTGTTTTTT. The encoded protein is CATRPRDGELFF.

The chain joins TRBV11-3 to TRBJ2-5; TRBD2 agrees at 10 bases. The CDR3 is 15 residues long. Germline V CDR1 and CDR2: SGHNT, YENEEA. After removal of 6 bases from V and 4 bases from J, the junction contained 8 bases not matched to a gene. The CDR3 nucleotides read TGTGCCAGCAGACCGACTAGCGGGTATTCAGAGACCCAGTACTTC. Protein product: CASRPTSGYSETQYF. The entire variable domain, with the rest obtained from reference TRBV11-3 and TRBJ2-5, is as follows: EAGVVQSPRYKIIEKKQPVAFWCNPISGHNTLYWYLQNLGQGPELLIRYENEEAVDDSQLPKDRFSAERLKGVDSTLKIQPAELGDSAVYLCASRPTSGYSETQYFGPGTRLLVL.

This rearrangement joins TRBV14 to TRBJ1-3; the match to TRBD1 covers 9 bases. This CDR3 contains 14 residues. CDR1 SGHDN and CDR2 FVKESK come from the germline V gene. V was clipped by 5 bases and J by 4 bases; unmatched bases: 3. CDR3 nucleotide sequence: TGTGCCAGCAGCGGGACAGGGTCCGGAAACACCATATATTTT. Amino acid sequence: CASSGTGSGNTIYF.

The chain couples TRBV19 to TRBJ2-7; D might be TRBD1 (7 bases). Germline V lookup: CDR1 LNHDA, CDR2 SQIVND (reference sequence). This CDR3 is 13 amino acids long. V gave up 5 bases and J gave up 4 bases, with 12 bases separating them. Here the CDR3 DNA reads TGTGCCAGTAGTTCGCAGGGGGGTTACGAGCAGTACTTC. It encodes CASSSQGGYEQYF.

As for this clone: The sample holds other DNA sequences that translate to the same CDR3. The chain joins TRBV19 to TRBJ2-1; TRBD2 aligns across 9 bases. Germline V CDR1 and CDR2: LNHDA, SQIVND (reference sequence). This CDR3 spans 15 amino acids. J lost 2 bases, V lost 3 bases, and 2 bases had no gene match. CDR3 DNA: TGTGCCAGTAGTATTGGCGGGAGGGCCTACAATGAGCAGTTCTTC. Amino acids: CASSIGGRAYNEQFF. The whole variable domain, filled in from reference TRBV19 and TRBJ2-1, reads DGGITQSPKYLFRKEGQNVTLSCEQNLNHDAMYWYRQDPGQGLRLIYYSQIVNDFQKGDIAEGYSVSREKKESFPLTVTSAQKNPTAFYLCASSIGGRAYNEQFFGPGTRLTVL.

The chain employs TRBV11-3 and TRBJ2-2; TRBD1 might be the D (6 bases). The CDR3 is made up of 15 amino acids. Looked up from germline, CDR1 is SGHNT and CDR2 is YENEEA. V shed 1 base and J shed 5 bases, with 11 bases lying between them. The CDR3 reads CASSLGPDRTGELFF. CDR3 bases: TGTGCCAGCAGCTTAGGACCAGACAGGACCGGGGAGCTGTTTTTT.

This clone appeared once. The rearrangement uses TRBV14 and TRBJ2-3; a possible D gene is TRBD2 (5 bases). The CDR3 consists of 16 residues. Per the germline V gene, CDR1 is SGHDN and CDR2 is FVKESK. Trimming removed 0 bases from V and 5 bases from J, with 15 bases in between. CDR3 in amino acids: CASSQDEGTLGDTQYF. The CDR3 region has the DNA TGTGCCAGCAGCCAAGATGAGGGTACCTTGGGAGATACGCAGTATTTT. The whole variable domain, filled in from reference TRBV14 and TRBJ2-3, reads EAGVTQFPSHSVIEKGQTVTLRCDPISGHDNLYWYRRVMGKEIKFLLHFVKESKQDESGMPNNRFLAERTGGTYSTLKVQPAELEDSGVYFCASSQDEGTLGDTQYFGPGTRLTVL.

The V and J genes are TRBV19 and TRBJ2-1; D remains unclear. V lost 6 bases and J lost 0, with 9 bases in between. In germline, CDR1 is LNHDA, CDR2 SQIVND (reference sequence). The CDR3 is 14 amino acids. CDR3 loop: CASSLQSSYNEQFF. CDR3 nucleotides: TGTGCCAGTAGCTTACAGAGCTCCTACAATGAGCAGTTCTTC.

This clone was detected once. V and J are TRBV5-6 and TRBJ2-7, with TRBD2 identical over 8 bases. Per germline, CDR1 SGHDT and CDR2 YYEEEE. V trimming: 7 bases; J trimming: 6 bases; junction bases outside the gene matches: 3. The CDR3 is 11 amino acids. The CDR3 DNA is TGTGCCAGCGTGGCGGGGGGCGAGCAGTACTTC. It specifies CASVAGGEQYF.

This clone was picked up a small number of times. The rearrangement joins TRBV27 to TRBJ2-3; the D is unclear. Germline CDR1 and CDR2: MNHEY and SMNVEV (reference sequence). V was cut by 6 bases and J by 0 bases, with 10 bases left in between. CDR3 length equals 14 residues. The CDR3 coding sequence is TGTGCCAGCAGAACAGAGCCCAGCACAGATACGCAGTATTTT. Encoded protein: CASRTEPSTDTQYF.

V and J are TRBV28 and TRBJ1-1; no definite D call. This CDR3 comprises 12 residues. V lost 2 bases, J lost 5 bases, and 6 bases lay in between. Germline CDR1 is MDHEN and CDR2 is SYDVKM. CDR3: CASSLRVTEAFF. The CDR3 nucleotides read TGTGCCAGCAGTTTACGGGTTACTGAAGCTTTCTTT. Variable domain in full (rest from reference TRBV28 and TRBJ1-1): DVKVTQSSRYLVKRTGEKVFLECVQDMDHENMFWYRQDPGLGLRLIYFSYDVKMKEKGDIPEGYSVSREKKERFSLILESASTNQTSMYLCASSLRVTEAFFGQGTRLTVV.

This clone was seen a few times. The chain recombines TRBV19 with TRBJ1-5, with TRBD1 matching over 7 bases. There are 14 residues in the CDR3. Germline lookup yields CDR1 LNHDA and CDR2 SQIVND (reference sequence). The V segment lost 5 bases and the J segment 5 bases; nucleotides outside the gene matches: 6. The CDR3 here is CASSLGQYYQPQHF. The CDR3 coding sequence is TGTGCCAGTAGTTTGGGACAGTACTATCAGCCCCAGCATTTT.

Points on this clone: A read error may be the cause here, since a much bigger clone is one base away. This chain connects TRBV6-1 to TRBJ1-5; D gene unclear. V lost 3 bases to trimming and J lost 7 bases, with 13 bases between them. The CDR3 loop spans 14 amino acids. Germline V gene data show CDR1 as MNHNS and CDR2 as SASEGT. The CDR3 is CASSDGALSQPQHF. The CDR3 DNA sequence: TGTGCCAGCAGTGACGGAGCACTAAGCCAGCCCCAGCATTTT.

The chain joins TRBV11-3 to TRBJ2-1; 10 bases fit TRBD2. Germline trimming cut 5 bases from V and 5 bases from J; bases unmatched to any gene: 12. CDR3 length equals 17 residues. In germline, CDR1 is SGHNT, CDR2 YENEEA. CDR3 loop: CASSRGTTSGKNNEQFF. CDR3 DNA: TGTGCCAGCAGCCGAGGGACAACTAGCGGGAAGAACAATGAGCAGTTCTTC.

V is TRBV7-2 and J is TRBJ1-5; 7 nucleotides match TRBD1. Per germline, CDR1 SGHTA and CDR2 FQGNSA. Trimming cost V 3 bases and J 7 bases; bases outside gene matches: 6. This CDR3 has 14 amino acids. CDR3 sequence: CASSFQGGGQPQHF. In nucleotides, the CDR3 is TGTGCCAGCAGCTTTCAGGGGGGAGGACAGCCCCAGCATTTT.

The chain links TRBV19 to TRBJ2-1; 9 nucleotides match TRBD1. The CDR3 is made up of 13 amino acids. V dropped 6 bases and J dropped 5; count of bases not matched to a gene: 2. Germline loops: CDR1 LNHDA, CDR2 SQIVND (reference sequence). The CDR3 nucleotides read TGTGCCAGTAGCCGGGACAGGGACAATGAGCAGTTCTTC. Protein: CASSRDRDNEQFF.